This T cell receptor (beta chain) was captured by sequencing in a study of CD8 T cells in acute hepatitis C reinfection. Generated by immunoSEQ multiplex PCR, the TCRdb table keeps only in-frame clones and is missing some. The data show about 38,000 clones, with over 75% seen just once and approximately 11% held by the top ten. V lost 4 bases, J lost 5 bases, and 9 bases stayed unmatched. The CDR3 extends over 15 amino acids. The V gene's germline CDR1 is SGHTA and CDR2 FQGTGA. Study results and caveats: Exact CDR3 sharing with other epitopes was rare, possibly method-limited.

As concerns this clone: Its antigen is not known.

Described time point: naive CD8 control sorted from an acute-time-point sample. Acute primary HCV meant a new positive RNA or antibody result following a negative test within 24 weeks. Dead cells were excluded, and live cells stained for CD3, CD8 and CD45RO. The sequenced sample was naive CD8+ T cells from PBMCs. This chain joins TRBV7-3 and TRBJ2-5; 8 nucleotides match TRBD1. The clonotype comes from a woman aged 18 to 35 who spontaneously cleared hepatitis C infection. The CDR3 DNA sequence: TGTGCCAGCAGCTGGAACCCAGGGGGCGAGGAGACCCAGTACTTC. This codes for CASSWNPGGEETQYF.